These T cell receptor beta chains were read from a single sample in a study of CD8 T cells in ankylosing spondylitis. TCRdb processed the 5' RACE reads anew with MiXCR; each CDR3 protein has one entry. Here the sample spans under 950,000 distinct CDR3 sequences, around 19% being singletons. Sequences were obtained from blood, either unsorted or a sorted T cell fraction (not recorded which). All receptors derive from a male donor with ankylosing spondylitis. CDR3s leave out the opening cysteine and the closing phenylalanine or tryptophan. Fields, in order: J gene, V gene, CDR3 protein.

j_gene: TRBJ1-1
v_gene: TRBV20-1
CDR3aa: SAPKPGTTNTEAF

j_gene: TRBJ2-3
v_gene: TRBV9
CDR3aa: ASSFRGSVTDTQY

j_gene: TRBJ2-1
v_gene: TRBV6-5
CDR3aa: ASSYSTGTPTYNEQF

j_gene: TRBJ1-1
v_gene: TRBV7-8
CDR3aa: ASSLHPELNTEAF

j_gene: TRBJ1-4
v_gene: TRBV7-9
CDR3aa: ASSRQRTGGLNEKLF

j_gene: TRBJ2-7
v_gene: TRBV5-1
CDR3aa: ASSLGDITYEQY

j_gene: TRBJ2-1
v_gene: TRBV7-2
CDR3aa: ASSFQRGLGNEQF

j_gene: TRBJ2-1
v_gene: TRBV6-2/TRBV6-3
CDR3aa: ASSYPGLAGKNEQF

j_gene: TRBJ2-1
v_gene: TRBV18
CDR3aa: ASSLTTSNYNEQF

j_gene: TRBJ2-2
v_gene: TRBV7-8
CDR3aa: ASSLESSGGARSTGELF

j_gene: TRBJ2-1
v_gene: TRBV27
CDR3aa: ASSSWALAGGNEQF

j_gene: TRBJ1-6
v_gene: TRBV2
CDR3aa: ASTGEASSPLH

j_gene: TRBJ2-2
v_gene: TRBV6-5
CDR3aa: ASSLSAIPGTGSTGELF

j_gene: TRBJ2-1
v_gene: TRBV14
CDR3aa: ASSQEARGVYDEQF

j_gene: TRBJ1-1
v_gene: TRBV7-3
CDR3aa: ASSRGLGAGEAF

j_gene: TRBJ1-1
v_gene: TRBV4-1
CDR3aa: ASSQIGGASEAF

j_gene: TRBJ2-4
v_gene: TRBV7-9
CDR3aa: ASSPVDNIQY

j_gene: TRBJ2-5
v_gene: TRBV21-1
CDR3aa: ASGGGRGGQETQY

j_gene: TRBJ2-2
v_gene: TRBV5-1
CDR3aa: ASSIRQGSTGELF

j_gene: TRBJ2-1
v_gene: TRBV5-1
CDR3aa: ASSLVVARGLDEQF

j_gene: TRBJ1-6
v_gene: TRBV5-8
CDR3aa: ASSPDRGTRNSPLH

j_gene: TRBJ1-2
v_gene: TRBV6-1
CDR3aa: ASSEWGATYGYT

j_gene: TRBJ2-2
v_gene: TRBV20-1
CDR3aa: SARMGTGELF

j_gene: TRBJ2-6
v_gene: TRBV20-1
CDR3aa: SASEGPSGANVLT

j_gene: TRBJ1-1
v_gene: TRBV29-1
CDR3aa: SALTWDGAEAF

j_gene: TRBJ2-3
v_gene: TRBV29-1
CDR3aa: SVSGWGTDTQY

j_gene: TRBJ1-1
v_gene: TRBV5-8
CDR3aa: ASKFGRGLLPTEAF

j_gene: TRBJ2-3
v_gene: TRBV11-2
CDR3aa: ASSLVKREGRFPDTQY

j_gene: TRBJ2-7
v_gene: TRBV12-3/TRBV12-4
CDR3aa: ASSPPDRENKQY

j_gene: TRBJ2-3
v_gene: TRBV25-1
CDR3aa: ASSELGGPDTQY

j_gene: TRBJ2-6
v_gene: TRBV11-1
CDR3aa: ASSPGMASGRTGANVLT

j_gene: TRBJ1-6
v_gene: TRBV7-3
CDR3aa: ATGPGKSPLH

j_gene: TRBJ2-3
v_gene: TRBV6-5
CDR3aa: ASSYKGRWGTQY

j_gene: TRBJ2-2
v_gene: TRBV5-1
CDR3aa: ASSLTGAGELF

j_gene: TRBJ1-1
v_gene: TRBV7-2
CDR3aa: ASSLGAGPQGTEAF

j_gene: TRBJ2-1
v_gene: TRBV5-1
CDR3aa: ASSLGGEPAGEQF

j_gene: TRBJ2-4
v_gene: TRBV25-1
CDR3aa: ASSEGGPKNIQY

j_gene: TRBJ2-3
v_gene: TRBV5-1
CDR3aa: ASSSTTSTDTQY

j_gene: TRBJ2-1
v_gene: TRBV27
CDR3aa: ASSYRDRARNEQF

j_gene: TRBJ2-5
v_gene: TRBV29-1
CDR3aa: SVETGGVVTQY

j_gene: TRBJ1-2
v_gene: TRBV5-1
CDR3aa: ASSSAAPSFYGYT

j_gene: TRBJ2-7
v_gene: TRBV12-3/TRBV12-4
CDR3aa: ASSPNTGGGYEQY

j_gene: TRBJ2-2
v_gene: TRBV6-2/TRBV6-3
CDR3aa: ASKAGTANTGELF

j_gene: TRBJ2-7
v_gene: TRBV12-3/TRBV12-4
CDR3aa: ASSPSAGGEYEQY

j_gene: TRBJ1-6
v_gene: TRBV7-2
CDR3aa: ASSSRSSSYNSPLH

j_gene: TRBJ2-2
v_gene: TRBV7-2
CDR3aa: ASSLAVGGTGELF

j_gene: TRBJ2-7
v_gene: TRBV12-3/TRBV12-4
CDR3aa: ASSLGNPGLAGLGWEQY

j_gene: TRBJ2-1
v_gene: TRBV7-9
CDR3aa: ASSLRREPSNEQF

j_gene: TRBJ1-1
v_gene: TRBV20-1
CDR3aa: SARGEGGARIYTEAF

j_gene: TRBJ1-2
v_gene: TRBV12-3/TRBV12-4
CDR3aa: AVWGLIYGYT

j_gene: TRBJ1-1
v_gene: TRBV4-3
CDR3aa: ASSQDAYLNTEAF

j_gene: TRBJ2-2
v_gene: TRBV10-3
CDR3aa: AISERQATGELF

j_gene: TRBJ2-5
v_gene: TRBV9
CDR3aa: ASSDSGRVLETQY

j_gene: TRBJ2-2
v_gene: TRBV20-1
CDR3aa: SARGTSTGELF

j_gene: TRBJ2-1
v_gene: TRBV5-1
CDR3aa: ASSLMGGSGSGNEQF

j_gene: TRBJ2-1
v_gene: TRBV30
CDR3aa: AWRPGQGLNEQF

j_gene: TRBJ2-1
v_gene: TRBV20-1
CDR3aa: SAQLTSGGMEQF

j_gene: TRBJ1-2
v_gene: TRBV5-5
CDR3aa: ASSLVQGNYGYT

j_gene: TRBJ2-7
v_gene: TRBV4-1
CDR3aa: ASSQETKSLSYEQY

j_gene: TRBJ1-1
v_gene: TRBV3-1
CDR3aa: ASSQARVHTEAF